This note documents a single T cell receptor beta chain sequence. The antigen remains unidentified. Germline CDR1 and CDR2: MNHEY and SVGAGI. With 4 bases removed from V and 0 bases from J, the gap between germline ends came to 12 bases. CDR3 length: 15 amino acids. The data stem from a study of cytomegalovirus exposure and HLA in healthy donors. Looking at the study overall: Inside one of the first data releases sat about 85 million unique TCRs taken from HLA-typed donors. Study outcomes and limitations: 87-base-pair reads could not separate some V segments, including TRBV6-2 and TRBV6-3.

Vbeta (60) and Jbeta (13) primers were used in the PCR. Profiled with immunoSEQ multiplex PCR; TCRdb holds only in-frame clones, not every one. The sample holds around 150,000 clones, 64% seen once. V gene TRBV6-5 combines with J gene TRBJ1-1, with D maybe TRBD1 (6 bases). The sequenced sample was PBMCs. The sequence was obtained from a young woman in good health and CMV-seropositive. The CDR3 nucleotides are TGTGCCAGCAGTTGGGGGGGGCTCATGAACACTGAAGCTTTCTTT. Protein: CASSWGGLMNTEAFF.